The T cell receptor (beta chain) under discussion was sequenced for a study of T cells after yellow fever vaccination. Looking at the study overall: In the case of low-cell-number fractions, SMART-Seq v4 Ultra Low Input was used for preparation.

This clonotype was counted only a few times. Its cognate antigen is unknown. V lost 8 bases, J lost 3 bases, and 8 bases stayed unmatched. Looked up from germline, CDR1 is WSHSY and CDR2 is SAAADI. The CDR3 length is 15 residues. The study, taken as a whole, reports: Contaminating bulk clonotypes could be abundant in FACS-sorted repertoires.

Synthesis of TCR cDNA relied on 5'RACE template switching, which attached a universal primer site and UMIs. Each CDR3 protein gets one entry after TCRdb re-called the 5' RACE reads with MiXCR. The table includes around 300,000 distinct CDR3 sequences, about an eighth detected once. The source was CD4+ T cells sorted from PBMCs, collected 45 days after the yellow fever booster vaccination. This chain uses TRBV10-2 with TRBJ2-7; 12 nucleotides line up with TRBD2. The source is a man aged 30-40 years who received the YFV17D yellow fever vaccine. This chain's CDR3 is CASELAGGHGYEQYF. The DNA of the CDR3 is TGCGCCAGCGAACTAGCGGGGGGCCATGGCTACGAGCAGTACTTC.